This record concerns one TCR beta chain sequence. This clonotype was seen ten or more times. There is no known antigen for this receptor. Base quality data are lacking; no much larger clone is found one base away. V gives up 2 bases and J gives up 5 bases, and the segment between their germline ends measures 3 bases. The germline V gene (reference sequence) yields DFQATT for CDR1 and SNEGSKA for CDR2. Taken from cysteine to phenylalanine, the CDR3 has 10 residues. Just the 30-base CDR3 DNA is kept, in frame starting at base 1. TCR beta CDR3 regions were amplified from RNA transcripts. The TCR CDR3 was subjected to a first round of RT-PCR using the HTBI primer set and the Qiagen OneStep RT-PCR kit. The libraries were constructed in a second round of multiplex PCR and then size-selected and purified. Paired-end sequencing of the libraries was performed with 100 bp reads on an Illumina HiSeq2000. The authors' analysis ran thus. SOAPnuke was used to process the raw data, throwing out any read that contained adapters or uncalled bases, had a mean Phred below 15, or lacked an exact constant-primer or identifier match. High-quality paired reads were merged with COPE v1.2.5, and unique nucleotide sequences were defined as clonotypes. Clonotypes were aligned to IMGT TRBV, TRBD and TRBJ reference segments using MiTCR v1.1. The analysis was restricted to V-J combinations with a frequency above 0.0001, which together covered about 99% of the repertoires. The TCS score was defined as the ratio of F50 (clonal expansion) to E x V (chaos), calculated using BLOSUM62-based TCRdist between CDR3 peptides within each V-J. Welch's t-statistics and random forest reduced approximately 520 V-J features to roughly 13, which were used in a naive Bayes classifier (R e1071). TCRdb applied fastp at Q25 and MiXCR to the public reads, then kept only in-frame beta chains. When rows share a CDR3 protein, they turn into one entry using the most common DNA and genes. Here the V and J calls rest on TCRdb's processing, not on the authors' analysis. This sample holds about 700,000 distinct CDR3 sequences; 14% were observed only once. In total, the top ten clones hold more than 8.5% of the sample.

This sample was included in a study of T cells in Graves' hyperthyroidism and ophthalmopathy (dated by TCRdb to about 2019). Regarding the study in general: Peripheral blood was collected at initial diagnosis, before any treatment. To identify TCR V-J signatures that set the groups apart, the researchers used a discovery cohort of 90 to 100 patients, made up of 43 with Graves' ophthalmopathy and approximately 57 with stable Graves' hyperthyroidism. An independent validation cohort of about 19 hyperthyroidism patients and more than 15 patients who later progressed to ophthalmopathy tested prospective prediction of ophthalmopathy. The roughly 99 discovery patients were divided at random into training and test sets in a 7:3 ratio. Thyroid tissue and blood T-cell repertoires from roughly six Graves' hyperthyroidism patients were also compared in the study. Once sampling was done, hyperthyroidism patients were given methimazole at a starting dose of 30 mg daily, whereas ophthalmopathy patients were given high-dose intravenous methylprednisolone. The paper describes TCR Vbeta CDR3 sequencing of 120 to 150 peripheral blood samples, made up of roughly 45 ophthalmopathy patients, some 80 hyperthyroidism patients and 17 progressor patients. Broad study findings and their caveats: In validation, the model predicted progression to ophthalmopathy a median of about 6.8 months before onset, with 65% to 71% sensitivity and just under 75% specificity. Blood samples also contained most of the expanded thyroid clonotypes (frequency above 0.001), which suggests that blood repertoires may reflect thyroid immune responses. Sample size was not statistically predetermined, and blinding of investigators to group allocation was not performed. Ophthalmopathy was separated from stable hyperthyroidism by a 13 V-J signature model, with just over 85% sensitivity and about 81% specificity obtained in cross-validation and 80%/75% obtained in testing.

A patient counted as having stable Graves' hyperthyroidism if no progression to ophthalmopathy occurred over 18 months of follow-up. Hyperthyroidism patients were newly diagnosed, with disease duration under 2 months, and aged 18 to 65 years. Patients with uncontrolled infections, other autoimmune diseases, pregnancy or lactation were excluded. Diagnoses were established on the basis of clinical symptoms, serum thyroxine and TRAb, thyroid ultrasound, and orbital computed tomography. PBMCs were isolated from approximately 10 ml of fresh peripheral blood by Ficoll-Paque density gradient centrifugation. Total RNA was extracted with Trizol reagent, and quality was checked on an Agilent 2100 Bioanalyzer.

The clonotype comes from a woman between 18 and 29 years old with Graves' hyperthyroidism. This chain is built from TRBV20-1 and TRBJ2-5; the D gene remains uncertain. The specimen sequenced was blood. Here is the DNA: TGCAGTGCTAGATGGGAGACCCAGTACTTC. This is translated as CSARWETQYF.